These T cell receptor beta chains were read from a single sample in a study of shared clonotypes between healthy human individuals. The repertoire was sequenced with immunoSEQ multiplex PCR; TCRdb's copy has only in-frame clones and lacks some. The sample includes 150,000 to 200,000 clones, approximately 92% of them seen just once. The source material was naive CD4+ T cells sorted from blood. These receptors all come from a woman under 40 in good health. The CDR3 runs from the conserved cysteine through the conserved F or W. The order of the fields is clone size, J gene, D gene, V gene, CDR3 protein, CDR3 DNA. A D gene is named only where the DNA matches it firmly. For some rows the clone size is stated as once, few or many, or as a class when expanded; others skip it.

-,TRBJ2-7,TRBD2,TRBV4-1,CASSPIPGTSGYEQYF,TGCGCCAGCAGCCCGATTCCCGGGACTAGCGGTTACGAGCAGTACTTC
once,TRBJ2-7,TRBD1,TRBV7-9,CASSEDRGEQYF,TGTGCCAGCAGCGAGGACAGGGGCGAGCAGTACTTC
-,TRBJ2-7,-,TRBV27,CASSSQYYEQYF,TGTGCCAGCAGTTCCCAGTACTACGAGCAGTACTTC
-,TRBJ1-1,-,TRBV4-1,CASSQVGTEAFF,TGCGCCAGCAGCCAAGTAGGTACTGAAGCTTTCTTT
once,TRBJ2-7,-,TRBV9,CASSAIPSVSGHEQYF,TGTGCCAGCAGCGCCATACCAAGCGTTTCTGGCCACGAGCAGTACTTC
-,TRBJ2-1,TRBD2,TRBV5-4,CASSFGGVAGDSYNEQFF,TGTGCCAGCAGCTTTGGGGGAGTGGCGGGAGATTCCTACAATGAGCAGTTCTTC
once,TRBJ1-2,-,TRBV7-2,CASSPATGAYYGYTF,TGTGCCAGCAGCCCCGCCACAGGTGCCTACTATGGCTACACCTTC
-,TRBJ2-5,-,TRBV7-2,CASSSQETQYF,TGTGCCAGCAGCTCTCAAGAGACCCAGTACTTC
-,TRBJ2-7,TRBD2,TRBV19,CASSIADLAGERADEQYF,TGTGCCAGTAGTATAGCTGATCTAGCGGGAGAAAGAGCAGACGAGCAGTACTTC
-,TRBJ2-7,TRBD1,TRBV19,CASSKTGTGGYEQYF,TGTGCCAGTAGTAAAACCGGGACAGGGGGCTACGAGCAGTACTTC
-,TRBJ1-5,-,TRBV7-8,CASSLAFQPQHF,TGTGCCAGCAGCTTAGCGTTTCAGCCCCAGCATTTT
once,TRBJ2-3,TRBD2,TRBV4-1,CASSPAGGRTDTQYF,TGCGCCAGCAGCCCAGCGGGAGGGAGAACAGATACGCAGTATTTT
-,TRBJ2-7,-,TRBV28,CATDGSYEQYF,TGTGCCACCGACGGATCCTACGAGCAGTACTTC
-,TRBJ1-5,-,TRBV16,CASSRVTQSGRDQPQHF,TGTGCCAGCAGCCGAGTTACCCAATCTGGAAGAGATCAGCCCCAGCATTTT
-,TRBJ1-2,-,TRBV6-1,CASSEVGRGLYGYTF,TGTGCCAGCAGTGAAGTCGGCAGAGGCCTATATGGCTACACCTTC
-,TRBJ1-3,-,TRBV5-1,CASSLERTGWAGNTIYF,TGCGCCAGCAGCTTGGAAAGGACCGGCTGGGCTGGAAACACCATATATTTT
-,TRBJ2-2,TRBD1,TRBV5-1,CASSPPLLTGGELFF,TGCGCCAGCAGCCCGCCCCTGCTGACAGGGGGGGAGCTGTTTTTT
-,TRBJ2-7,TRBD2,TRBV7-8,CASSSGLATYEQYF,TGTGCCAGCAGCTCGGGACTAGCAACCTACGAGCAGTACTTC
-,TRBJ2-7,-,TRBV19,CASSIGPESYEQYF,TGTGCCAGTAGTATCGGGCCCGAATCCTACGAGCAGTACTTC
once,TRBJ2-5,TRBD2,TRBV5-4,CASRRAGAIQETQYF,TGTGCCAGCAGACGAGCGGGGGCAATTCAAGAGACCCAGTACTTC
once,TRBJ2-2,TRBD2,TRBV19,CASAPSGGLSGELFF,TGTGCCAGTGCTCCTAGCGGGGGGCTCTCCGGGGAGCTGTTTTTT
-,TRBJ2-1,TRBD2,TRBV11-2,CASSTRGSSYNEQFF,TGTGCCAGCAGCACGCGGGGGAGCTCCTACAATGAGCAGTTCTTC
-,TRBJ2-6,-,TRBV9,CASSRVSGANVLTF,TGTGCCAGCAGCAGGGTGTCTGGGGCCAACGTCCTGACTTTC
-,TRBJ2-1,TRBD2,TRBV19,CASSRSGGRTYNEQFF,TGTGCCAGTAGTAGGTCTGGCGGGAGGACCTACAATGAGCAGTTCTTC
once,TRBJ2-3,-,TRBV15,CATSRGQFLDTQYF,TGTGCCACCAGCAGAGGGCAGTTTTTGGATACGCAGTATTTT
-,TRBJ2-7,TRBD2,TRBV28,CASSWGLAGGNEQYF,TGTGCCAGCAGTTGGGGACTAGCGGGAGGCAACGAGCAGTACTTC
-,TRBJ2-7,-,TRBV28,CASATGTAWEQYF,TGTGCCAGCGCAACCGGGACGGCGTGGGAGCAGTACTTC
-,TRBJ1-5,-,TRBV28,CATDNQPQHF,TGTGCCACCGACAATCAGCCCCAGCATTTT